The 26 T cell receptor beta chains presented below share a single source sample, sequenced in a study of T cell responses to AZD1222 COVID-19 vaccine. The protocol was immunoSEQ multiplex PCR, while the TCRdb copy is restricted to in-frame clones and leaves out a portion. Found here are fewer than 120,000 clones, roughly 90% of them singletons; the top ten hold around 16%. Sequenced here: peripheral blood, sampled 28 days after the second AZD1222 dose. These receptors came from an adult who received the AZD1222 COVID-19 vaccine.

The CDR3 protein is CASSRDSSGELFF. DNA for the CDR3: TGTGCCAGCAGCCGGGACTCTTCCGGGGAGCTGTTTTTT. The rearrangement joins TRBV5-6 to TRBJ2-2, with D perhaps matching TRBD2 (6 bases). The V end lost 4 bases, the J end lost 6 bases, and 10 bases lay between the germline ends. The CDR3 runs 13 residues. CDR1 is SGHDT and CDR2 is YYEEEE in the germline V gene.

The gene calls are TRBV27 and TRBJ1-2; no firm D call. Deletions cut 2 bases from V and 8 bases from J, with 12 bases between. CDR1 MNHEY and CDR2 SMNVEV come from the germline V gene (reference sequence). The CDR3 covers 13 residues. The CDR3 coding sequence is TGTGCCAGCAGTTTACGGAGGGCGGGCGGCTACACCTTC. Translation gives CASSLRRAGGYTF.

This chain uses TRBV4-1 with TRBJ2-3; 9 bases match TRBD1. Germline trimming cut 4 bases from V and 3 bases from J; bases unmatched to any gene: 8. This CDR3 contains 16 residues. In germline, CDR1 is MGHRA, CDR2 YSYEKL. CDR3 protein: CASSRVGQGFTDTQYF. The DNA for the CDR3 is TGCGCCAGCAGCCGGGTGGGACAGGGATTTACAGATACGCAGTATTTT.

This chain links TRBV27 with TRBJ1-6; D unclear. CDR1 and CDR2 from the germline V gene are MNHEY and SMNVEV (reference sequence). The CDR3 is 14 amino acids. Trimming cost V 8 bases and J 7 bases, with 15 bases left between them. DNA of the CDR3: TGTGCCAGCTCTCGCGGACGGAGAAATTCACCCCTCCACTTT. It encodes CASSRGRRNSPLHF.

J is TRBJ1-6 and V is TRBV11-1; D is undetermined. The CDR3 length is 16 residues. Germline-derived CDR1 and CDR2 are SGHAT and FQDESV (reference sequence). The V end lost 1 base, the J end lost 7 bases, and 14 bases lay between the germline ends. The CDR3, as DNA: TGTGCCAGCAGCTTAGACAGAGTTGGTTGGAATTCACCCCTCCACTTT. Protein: CASSLDRVGWNSPLHF.

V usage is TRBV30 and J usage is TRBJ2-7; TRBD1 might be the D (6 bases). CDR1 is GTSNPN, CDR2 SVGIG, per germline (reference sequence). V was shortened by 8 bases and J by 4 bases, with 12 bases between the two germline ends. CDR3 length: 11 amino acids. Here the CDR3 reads CAPIGQYEQYF. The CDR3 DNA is TGTGCCCCCATAGGACAGTACGAGCAGTACTTC.

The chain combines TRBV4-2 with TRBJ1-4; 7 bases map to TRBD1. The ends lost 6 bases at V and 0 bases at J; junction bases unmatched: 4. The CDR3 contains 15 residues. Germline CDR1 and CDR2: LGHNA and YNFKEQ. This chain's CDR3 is CASSPTGSTNEKLFF. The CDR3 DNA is TGTGCCAGCAGTCCGACAGGGTCAACTAATGAAAAACTGTTTTTT.

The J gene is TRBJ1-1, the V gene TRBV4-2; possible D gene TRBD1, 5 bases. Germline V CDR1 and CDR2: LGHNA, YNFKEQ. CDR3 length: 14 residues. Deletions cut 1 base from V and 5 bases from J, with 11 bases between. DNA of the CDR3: TGTGCCAGCAGCCAAGCAGGGCGAGGAACTGAAGCTTTCTTT. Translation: CASSQAGRGTEAFF.

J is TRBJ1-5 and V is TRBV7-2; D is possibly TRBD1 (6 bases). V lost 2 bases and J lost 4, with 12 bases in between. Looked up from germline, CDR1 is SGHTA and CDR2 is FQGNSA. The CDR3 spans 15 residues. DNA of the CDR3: TGTGCCAGCAGCTTACGGGGGGCTGGGAATCAGCCCCAGCATTTT. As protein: CASSLRGAGNQPQHF.

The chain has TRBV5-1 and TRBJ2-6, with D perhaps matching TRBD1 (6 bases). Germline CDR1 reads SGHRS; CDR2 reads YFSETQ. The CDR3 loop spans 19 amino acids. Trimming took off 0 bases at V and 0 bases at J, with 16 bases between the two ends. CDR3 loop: CASSLDRALRGSGANVLTF. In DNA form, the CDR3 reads TGCGCCAGCAGCTTGGACAGGGCTTTGAGGGGCTCTGGGGCCAACGTCCTGACTTTC.

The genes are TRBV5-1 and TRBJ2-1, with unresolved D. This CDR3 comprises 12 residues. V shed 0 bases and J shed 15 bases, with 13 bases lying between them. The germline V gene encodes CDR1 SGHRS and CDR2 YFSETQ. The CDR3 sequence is CASSLDHDKRFF. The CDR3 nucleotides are TGCGCCAGCAGCTTGGACCACGATAAACGGTTCTTC.

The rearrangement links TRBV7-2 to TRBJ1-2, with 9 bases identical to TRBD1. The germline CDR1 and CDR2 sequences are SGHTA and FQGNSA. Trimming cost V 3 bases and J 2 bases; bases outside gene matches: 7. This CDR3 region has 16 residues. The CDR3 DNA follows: TGTGCCAGCAGCTTTAGGGGGGGACAGGGAAACTATGGCTACACCTTC. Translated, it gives CASSFRGGQGNYGYTF.

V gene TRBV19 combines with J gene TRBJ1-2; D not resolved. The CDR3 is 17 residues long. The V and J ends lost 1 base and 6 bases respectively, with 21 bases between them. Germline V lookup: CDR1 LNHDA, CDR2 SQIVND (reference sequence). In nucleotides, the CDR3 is TGTGCCAGTAGTATAGGGCAACCACAATCGATTCTGGATGGCTACACCTTC. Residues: CASSIGQPQSILDGYTF.

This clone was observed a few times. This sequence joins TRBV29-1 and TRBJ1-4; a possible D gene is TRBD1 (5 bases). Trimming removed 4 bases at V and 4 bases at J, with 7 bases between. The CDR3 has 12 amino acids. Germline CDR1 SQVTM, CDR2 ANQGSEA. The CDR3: CSVGQNNEKLFF. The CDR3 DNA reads TGCAGCGTTGGACAGAATAATGAAAAACTGTTTTTT.

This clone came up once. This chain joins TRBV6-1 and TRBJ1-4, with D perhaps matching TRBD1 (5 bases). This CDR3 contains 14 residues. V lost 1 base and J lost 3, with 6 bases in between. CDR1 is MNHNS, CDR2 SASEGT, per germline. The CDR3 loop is CASSEGGANEKLFF. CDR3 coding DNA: TGTGCCAGCAGTGAAGGGGGGGCTAATGAAAAACTGTTTTTT.

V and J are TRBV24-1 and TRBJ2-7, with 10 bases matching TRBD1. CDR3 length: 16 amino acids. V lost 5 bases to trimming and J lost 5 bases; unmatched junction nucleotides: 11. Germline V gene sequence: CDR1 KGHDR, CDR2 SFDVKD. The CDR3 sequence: CATSGPGQGFEDEQYF. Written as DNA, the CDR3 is TGTGCCACCAGTGGGCCGGGACAGGGGTTTGAGGACGAGCAGTACTTC.

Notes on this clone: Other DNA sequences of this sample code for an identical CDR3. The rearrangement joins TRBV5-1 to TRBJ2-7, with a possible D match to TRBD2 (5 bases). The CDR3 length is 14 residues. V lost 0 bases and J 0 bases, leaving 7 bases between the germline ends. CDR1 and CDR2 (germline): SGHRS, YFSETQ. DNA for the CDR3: TGCGCCAGCAGCTTGGGAGGGAGCTCCTACGAGCAGTACTTC. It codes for CASSLGGSSYEQYF. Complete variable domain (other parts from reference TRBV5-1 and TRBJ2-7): KAGVTQTPRYLIKTRGQQVTLSCSPISGHRSVSWYQQTPGQGLQFLFEYFSETQRNKGNFPGRFSGRQFSNSRSEMNVSTLELGDSALYLCASSLGGSSYEQYFGPGTRLTVT.

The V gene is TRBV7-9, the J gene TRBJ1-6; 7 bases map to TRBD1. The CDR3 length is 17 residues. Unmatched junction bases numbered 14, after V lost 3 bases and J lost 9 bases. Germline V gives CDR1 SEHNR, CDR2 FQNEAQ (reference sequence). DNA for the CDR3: TGTGCCAGCAGCTTCCACAGGGGATCATTGGGATTTTCACCCCTCCACTTT. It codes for CASSFHRGSLGFSPLHF.

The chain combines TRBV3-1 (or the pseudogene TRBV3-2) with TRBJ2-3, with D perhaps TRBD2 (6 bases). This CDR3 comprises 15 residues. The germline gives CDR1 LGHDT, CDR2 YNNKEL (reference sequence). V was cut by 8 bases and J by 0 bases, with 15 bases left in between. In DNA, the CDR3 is TGTGCCAGCGAGGGGACTTGGGGCAGCACAGATACGCAGTATTTT. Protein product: CASEGTWGSTDTQYF.

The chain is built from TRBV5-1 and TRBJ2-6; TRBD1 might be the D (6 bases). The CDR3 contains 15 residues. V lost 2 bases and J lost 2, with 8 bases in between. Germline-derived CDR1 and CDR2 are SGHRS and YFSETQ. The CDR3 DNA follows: TGCGCCAGCAGCTTAACAGGGACTGGGGCCAACGTCCTGACTTTC. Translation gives CASSLTGTGANVLTF.

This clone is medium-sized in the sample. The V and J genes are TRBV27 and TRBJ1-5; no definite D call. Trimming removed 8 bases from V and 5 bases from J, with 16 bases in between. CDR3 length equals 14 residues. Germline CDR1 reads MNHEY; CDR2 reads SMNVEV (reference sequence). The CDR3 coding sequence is TGTGCCAGCTCACGGGCGGAATCGCATCAGCCCCAGCATTTT. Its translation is CASSRAESHQPQHF.

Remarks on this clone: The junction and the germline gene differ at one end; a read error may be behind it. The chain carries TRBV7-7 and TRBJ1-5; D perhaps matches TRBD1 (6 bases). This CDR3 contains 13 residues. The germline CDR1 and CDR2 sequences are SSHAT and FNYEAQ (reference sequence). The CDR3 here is CASSPGVNQPQHF. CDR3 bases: TGTGCTAGCAGCCCAGGGGTAAATCAGCCCCAGCATTTT.

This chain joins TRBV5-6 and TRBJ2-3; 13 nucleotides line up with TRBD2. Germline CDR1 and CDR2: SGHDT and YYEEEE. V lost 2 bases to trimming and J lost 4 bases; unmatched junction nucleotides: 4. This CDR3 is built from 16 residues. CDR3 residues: CASSFRTSGSADTQYF. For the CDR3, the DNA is TGTGCCAGCAGCTTCCGGACTAGCGGGAGTGCAGATACGCAGTATTTT.

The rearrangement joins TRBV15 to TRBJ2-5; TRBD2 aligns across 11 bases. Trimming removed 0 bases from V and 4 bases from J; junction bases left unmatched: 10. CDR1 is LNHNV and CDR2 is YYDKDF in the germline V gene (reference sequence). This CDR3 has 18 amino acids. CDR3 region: CATSREVSLAGGSETQYF. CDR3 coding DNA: TGTGCCACCAGCAGAGAAGTTTCTCTAGCGGGGGGATCAGAGACCCAGTACTTC.

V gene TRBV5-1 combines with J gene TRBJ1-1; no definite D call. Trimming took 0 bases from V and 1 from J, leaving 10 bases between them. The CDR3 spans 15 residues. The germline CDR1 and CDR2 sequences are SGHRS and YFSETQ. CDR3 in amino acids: CASSLEGRRNTEAFF. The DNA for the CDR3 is TGCGCCAGCAGCTTGGAAGGCAGGAGGAACACTGAAGCTTTCTTT.

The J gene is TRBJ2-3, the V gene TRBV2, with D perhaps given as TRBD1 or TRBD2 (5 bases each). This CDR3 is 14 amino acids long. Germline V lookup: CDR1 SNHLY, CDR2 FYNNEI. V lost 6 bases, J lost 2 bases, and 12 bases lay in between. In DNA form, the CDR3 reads TGTGCCAGCAGCGCCGGGACCGACACAGATACGCAGTATTTT. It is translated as CASSAGTDTDTQYF. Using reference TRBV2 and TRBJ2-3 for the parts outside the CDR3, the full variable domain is EPEVTQTPSHQVTQMGQEVILRCVPISNHLYFYWYRQILGQKVEFLVSFYNNEISEKSEIFDDQFSVERPDGSNFTLKIRSTKLEDSAMYFCASSAGTDTDTQYFGPGTRLTVL.